The source of this T cell receptor (beta chain) is a study of cytomegalovirus exposure and HLA in healthy donors (dated by TCRdb to 2016 to 2017). Regarding the complete study: An earlier analysis of several hundred of the donors reported approximately 280 Gb of sequence data and around 120 million unique TCR beta sequences obtained from roughly 170 million T cells. About five DR-DQ haplotypes were handled as single units for association and clustering because linkage in the cohort was strong. Rather than drawing on any new phenotypic data, the later analysis identified candidate immune exposures from TCR beta sequences and the way those sequences occurred across donors. An earlier analysis of around 580 of the donors used high-throughput TCR beta sequencing to judge whether each TCR beta V gene segment behaved as functional or pseudogenic. HLA typing included class I and class II loci at four-digit resolution. The number of donors typed differed by locus, with about 629-640 for A, B, C, DRB1 and DQB1, 522 for DQA1, about 610 for DPA1, and some 470 for DPB1. Every discovery cohort repertoire had been produced on one sequencing platform. Among the roughly 400 genotyped donors, around 81% belonged to the genetic ancestry cluster associated with self-reported Caucasian donors. The study used immunosequencing to profile the T cell repertoires of several hundred subjects and linked those repertoires to cytomegalovirus serostatus. Alongside the repertoire data, information on donor age, sex, ethnicity and CMV serostatus was compiled. A later analysis re-examined previously published TCR beta repertoires from over 500 donors and added high-resolution HLA genotyping to investigate patterns of TCR occurrence. Along with the roughly 700-subject first cohort, a separate validation cohort of over a hundred different subjects was used. Across under 500 genotyped donors of the cohort, an average of approximately 220,000 unique TCR beta nucleotide sequences per donor were sequenced, and 15% to 20% of those sequences were non-productive. To predict cytomegalovirus infection status, the study combined high-throughput TCR immunosequencing, statistical association of individual TCRs with disease status, and machine learning. In a later genetic analysis, genome-wide SNP genotypes for about three fifths of the roughly 670 donors were used, and that subset was treated as a discovery cohort. The study was designed to test whether signatures of past pathogen exposure could be identified by cataloging public T cell receptors. Roughly 300 gigabases of sequencing data and around 88 million unique TCR sequences made up an early release that covered approximately 650 HLA-typed donors.

The germline V gene (reference sequence) gives CDR1 as SGHNT and CDR2 as YYREEE. Relative to germline, V is 0 bases shorter and J is 2 bases shorter, with 14 bases between their ends. Spanning cysteine to phenylalanine, the CDR3 consists of 16 amino acids. CDR3 DNA only is kept here, 48 bases in frame from base 1. As regards this clone: It lacks a known antigen. No quality values exist for individual bases; no much larger clone is one base distant.

The method was the immunoSEQ multiplex PCR assay. For the multiplex PCR, a mixture combining 60 forward primers for TCR Vbeta segments and 13 reverse primers for TCR Jbeta segments was used. Amplification of the CDR3 region of rearranged TCR beta genes was performed with a multiplex PCR assay on genomic DNA. The Illumina HiSeq System was used to sequence the amplified TCR beta libraries as 87-base-pair reads. The paper's processing steps were these. A later analysis counted tens of millions of unique TCR beta chains across the 640 or so repertoires, and around 12 million of these chains were shared by at least two donors. Raw reads were error-corrected and collapsed into unique sequences by a nearest-neighbor algorithm in which closely related sequences were merged to remove PCR and sequencing errors. CDR3 sequences were aligned to IMGT reference sequences to assign V, D and J gene segments. For a sequence to be retained, a match of at least six nucleotides was required to both a V gene segment and a J gene segment. A rearrangement counted as productive if the CDR3 had no stop codons and remained in frame with V and J, and every other rearrangement counted as non-productive. Following IMGT convention, CDR3 was defined as the stretch from the second conserved V-encoded cysteine to the conserved J-encoded phenylalanine. The earlier analysis of some 580 of the donors excluded any sequence lacking an unambiguous match to a single V gene segment. In an earlier analysis of roughly 500 of the donors, V segments were called functional above 56.7% productive rearrangements and were called segregating when the between-donor standard deviation exceeded 5%. A statistical classification framework was developed to diagnose cytomegalovirus status using the catalog of TCR beta chain sequences. In a later analysis, V and J genes were assigned by comparing TCR nucleotide sequences against IMGT/GENE-DB human TR gene sequences. The TCRdist pipeline was used in a later analysis to assign CDR3 sequences and most-parsimonious VDJ recombination scenarios. In a later analysis, each TCR beta chain was defined by its CDR3 amino acid sequence together with its V-gene family, and reads without a unique V-gene family were excluded. As a way to deal with suspected cross-contamination and a sequencing artifact, a later analysis dropped under 600 nucleotide sequences that were highly shared and had low generation probability. In a later analysis, a clonal expansion index was calculated for each public chain from normalized within-repertoire ranks of inferred template counts. A later analysis computed generation probabilities with a VDJ recombination model fitted to out-of-frame rearrangements, and checked the results against IGoR. A later analysis scored TCR-TCR, TCR-HLA and TCR-CMV co-occurrence with hypergeometric tests, applying a repertoire-size bias correction to TCR pairs. To estimate false discovery rates, a later analysis permuted the HLA or CMV assignments 20 times. In a later analysis, co-occurring TCRs were grouped using DBSCAN, with TCRdist sequence similarity added in when clustering inside HLA-allele-positive subsets. Repertoires with fewer than 30,000 or more than 120,000 public chains, plus five repertoires with anomalous nucleotide sharing, were excluded from co-occurrence clustering. Held by TCRdb, this immuneACCESS table contains in-frame sequences only and omits some clones. Under half of the omission traces to an unresolved V gene where checked; the cause of the rest is unknown. V and J calls and clone size follow that table, whereas D and trimming were derived from the DNA. Here the sample has tens of thousands of clones; roughly two thirds occur a single time. The top ten hold 4% to 5% of the sample.

Points the paper makes about the study in general: A few of the identified cytomegalovirus-associated TCR beta chains were confirmed in vitro to be specific for cytomegalovirus antigens. A further reported finding was that TCR beta sequences accurately predicted the HLA-A and HLA-B alleles for most subjects in the first cohort. In a later analysis, HLA-associated TCR beta chains showed more clonal expansion and lower generation probabilities than non-associated chains that were equally common. A cluster of highly shared sequence variants was judged likely to be a technical artifact of the sequencing pipeline. A total of roughly 160 TCR beta chains were listed by the study as associated with cytomegalovirus. This cohort had only TCR beta chains sequenced, and the lack of alpha or paired-chain data limited which features could be detected. Most TCR sequences were observed very rarely across donors, whereas some public TCRs were present in many individuals. Because counts were too low, around 18 rarely observed V segments, including chromosome 9 orphons, were left out of the earlier analysis of roughly 600 of the donors. Because some donors lacked HLA typing at each locus, the association tests relied only on the typed subset. In a later analysis, most CMV-associated TCR beta chains were found to appear HLA-restricted, with HLA associations seemingly driven largely by CMV exposure. The 87-base-pair reads could not distinguish some IMGT-functional V segments, including TRBV6-2 and TRBV6-3, so those segments were excluded. Correlated functional status among segregating V segments might be attributable to linkage disequilibrium, but an unknown experimental factor could not be ruled out. When HLA alleles, especially DR and DQ, strongly co-occurred, attributing TCR associations to individual alleles was difficult. In both the original and validation cohorts, the classifier was reported to diagnose cytomegalovirus status with high specificity and sensitivity. Several of the top co-occurrence clusters appeared to be linked to parvovirus B19, influenza, CMV and Epstein-Barr virus, according to a later analysis. An earlier analysis of several hundred of the donors showed that most TCR beta V segments appeared in productive rearrangements either about 87% or about 30% of the time, which broadly matched IMGT annotations. According to a later genetic analysis, donors in an Asian-associated ancestry cluster had fewer N-insertions in productive TCRs than the approximately 650-donor mean. According to the authors, the approach could potentially be generalized to other disease states and immunological phenotypes. In a later analysis, TCR association rates were found to vary across HLA loci, with the most associated TCRs seen for DRB1 alleles and the fewest for HLA-C alleles. Specific HLA alleles were associated with about 17,000 TCR beta sequences at a false discovery rate of 0.05 in a later analysis. V-gene and J-gene trimming of TCR beta chains was associated with a missense DCLRE1C variant in a later genetic analysis, and the association was replicated in an independent cohort. The only immune exposure information available for the cohort was CMV serostatus. Roughly uniform sequencing depth across donors was assumed in presence/absence analyses, although this assumption may not hold.

In total, more than 500 healthy bone marrow donors made up the cohort. At the time of sampling, every cohort member was nominally healthy, though immune exposures that went unrecorded were likely present. The donor was CMV seropositive and was included in the group of about 290 seropositive cohort members. Each donor provided a peripheral blood sample, and peripheral blood mononuclear cells were used for TCR beta sequencing. The Qiagen DNeasy Blood Extraction Kit was used to extract genomic DNA from the blood cell samples. The V gene is TRBV5-4 and the J gene is TRBJ2-5; the D region possibly corresponds to TRBD2 (6 bases align). The sample was PBMCs. The TCR was taken from a man aged 60-69 years in good health and CMV-seropositive. The DNA is as follows: TGTGCCAGCAGCTTGGTAGCGGCCGAATTACAAGAGACCCAGTACTTC. Its translation is CASSLVAAELQETQYF.